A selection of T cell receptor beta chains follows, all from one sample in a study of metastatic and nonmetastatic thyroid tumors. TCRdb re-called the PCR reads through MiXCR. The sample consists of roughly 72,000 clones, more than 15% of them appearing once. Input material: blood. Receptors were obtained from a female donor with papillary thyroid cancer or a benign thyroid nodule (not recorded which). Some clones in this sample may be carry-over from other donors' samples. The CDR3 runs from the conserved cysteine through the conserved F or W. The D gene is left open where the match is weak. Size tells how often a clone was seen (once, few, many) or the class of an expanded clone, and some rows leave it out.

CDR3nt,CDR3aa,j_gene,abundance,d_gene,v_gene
TGTGCCAGCAGCCACCAGTCCGGGATTAGCGTCTACGAGCAGTACTTC,CASSHQSGISVYEQYF,TRBJ2-7,NA,NA,TRBV7-8
TGTGCCAGTAGTACAGGGGGGTATGGCTACACCTTC,CASSTGGYGYTF,TRBJ1-2,many,TRBD1,TRBV19
TGCAGTGCTAGAGATGGGGGTTCCCCAAATCAGCCCCAGCATTTT,CSARDGGSPNQPQHF,TRBJ1-5,NA,NA,TRBV20-1
TGTGCCAGTAGTATTCGGGGGACAGGGCGGTCTGAAGCTTTCTTT,CASSIRGTGRSEAFF,TRBJ1-1,few,TRBD1,TRBV19
TGTGCCAGCAGCTTGGGTGCGGGGGCAGGGGAGATTGAAGCTTTCTTT,CASSLGAGAGEIEAFF,TRBJ1-1,NA,NA,TRBV5-4
TGTGCCAGCAGCCCGCGGAGCGGGCGGAACCTAGATACGCAGTATTTT,CASSPRSGRNLDTQYF,TRBJ2-3,many,NA,TRBV7-9
TGCAGCGTCATAGGGGAATTCAACTCCTACAATGAGCAGTTCTTC,CSVIGEFNSYNEQFF,TRBJ2-1,many,NA,TRBV29-1
TGTGCCAGCAGTTACACTGTTACCTGCTATGGCTACACCTTC,CASSYTVTCYGYTF,TRBJ1-2,few,NA,TRBV6-2/TRBV6-3
TGTGCCAGCAGCTACGGGACAGGGGCTGGAAACACCATATATTTT,CASSYGTGAGNTIYF,TRBJ1-3,many,TRBD1,TRBV11-2
TGTGCCAGCAGCTTAGAGGGGGCCAGGTCCTCCCCCTACGAGCAGTACTTC,CASSLEGARSSPYEQYF,TRBJ2-7,NA,NA,TRBV11-2